A selection of T cell receptor beta chains follows, all from one sample in a study of blood T cells in healthy people across ages. Each CDR3 protein is one row after TCRdb ran MiXCR on the 5' RACE reads. The table has around 1,800,000 distinct CDR3 sequences, 35% to 50% seen once. Material: blood. These receptors all stem from a human donor in good health. The CDR3 runs from the conserved cysteine through the conserved F or W. Each record gives: D gene, clone size, J gene, V gene, CDR3 DNA, CDR3 protein. The D gene is left open where the match is weak. Rows may omit the clone size; those that give it use once, few, many or a size class.

d_gene: TRBD2
abundance: NA
j_gene: TRBJ2-1
v_gene: TRBV7-2
CDR3nt: TGTGCCAGCAGTCTAGCGGGGTGGGGAGGTGAGCAGTTCTTC
CDR3aa: CASSLAGWGGEQFF

d_gene: TRBD2
abundance: few
j_gene: TRBJ2-5
v_gene: TRBV29-1
CDR3nt: TGCAGCGTTGATAGTCTGGGACTATTGGAGACCCAGTACTTC
CDR3aa: CSVDSLGLLETQYF

d_gene: TRBD1
abundance: NA
j_gene: TRBJ1-1
v_gene: TRBV5-5
CDR3nt: TGTGCCAGCAGCAGCCGGGACAGCGGTCCCGAAGCTTTCTTT
CDR3aa: CASSSRDSGPEAFF

d_gene: NA
abundance: few
j_gene: TRBJ2-5
v_gene: TRBV6-1
CDR3nt: TGTGCCAGCAGTGAAGCTTACCGGGAGCAAGAGACCCAGTACTTC
CDR3aa: CASSEAYREQETQYF

d_gene: NA
abundance: few
j_gene: TRBJ1-4
v_gene: TRBV6-5
CDR3nt: TGTGCCAGCAAGGGGGGTTTGACTAATGAAAAACTGTTTTTT
CDR3aa: CASKGGLTNEKLFF

d_gene: NA
abundance: NA
j_gene: TRBJ2-7
v_gene: TRBV5-1
CDR3nt: TGCGCCAGCAGCTTGGCAGGGACCCTAACTCCCTACGAGCAGTACTTC
CDR3aa: CASSLAGTLTPYEQYF

d_gene: TRBD2
abundance: NA
j_gene: TRBJ2-1
v_gene: TRBV7-3
CDR3nt: TGTGCCAGCAGCCCGCGGGGGGTACATTTTTCCGAGCAGTTCTTC
CDR3aa: CASSPRGVHFSEQFF

d_gene: TRBD2
abundance: NA
j_gene: TRBJ2-3
v_gene: TRBV4-2
CDR3nt: TGTGCCAGCAGCCAAGAGGGCGGGGGGGCCGTAGATACGCAGTATTTT
CDR3aa: CASSQEGGGAVDTQYF

d_gene: NA
abundance: NA
j_gene: TRBJ1-5
v_gene: TRBV20-1
CDR3nt: TGCAGTGCTAGATTGACAGAGGGTCAGCCCCAGCATTTT
CDR3aa: CSARLTEGQPQHF

d_gene: NA
abundance: NA
j_gene: TRBJ1-2
v_gene: TRBV12-3/TRBV12-4
CDR3nt: TGTGCCAGCAGTCCCCAGGTCTTAAAAGCCCATGGCTACACCTTC
CDR3aa: CASSPQVLKAHGYTF

d_gene: NA
abundance: once
j_gene: TRBJ2-1
v_gene: TRBV9
CDR3nt: TGTGCCAGCAGCCTCGGACTCATGTCCTACAATGAGCAGTTCTTC
CDR3aa: CASSLGLMSYNEQFF

d_gene: NA
abundance: NA
j_gene: TRBJ2-5
v_gene: TRBV4-3
CDR3nt: TGCGCCAGCAGCCAAGAGGCTAAGTCGGAGACCCAGTACTTC
CDR3aa: CASSQEAKSETQYF

d_gene: TRBD1
abundance: few
j_gene: TRBJ2-7
v_gene: TRBV7-9
CDR3nt: TGTGCCAGCAGCGGAACAGGGGGCGAGCAGTACTTC
CDR3aa: CASSGTGGEQYF

d_gene: NA
abundance: NA
j_gene: TRBJ2-7
v_gene: TRBV6-6
CDR3nt: TGTGCCAGCAGTTACGCAGGATACTACGAGCAGTACTTC
CDR3aa: CASSYAGYYEQYF

d_gene: NA
abundance: NA
j_gene: TRBJ2-7
v_gene: TRBV28
CDR3nt: TGTGCCAGCAGCCGACTCAAAGGGGCAGGGGCCTACGAGCAGTACTTC
CDR3aa: CASSRLKGAGAYEQYF

d_gene: NA
abundance: few
j_gene: TRBJ2-6
v_gene: TRBV5-1
CDR3nt: TGCGCCAGCAGCTTGGGGTTACAAGTCTCTGGGGCCAACGTCCTGACTTTC
CDR3aa: CASSLGLQVSGANVLTF

d_gene: NA
abundance: many
j_gene: TRBJ2-1
v_gene: TRBV24-1
CDR3nt: TGTGCCACCAGTGACTCGAACTGGGGACGAGTCAATGAGCAGTTCTTC
CDR3aa: CATSDSNWGRVNEQFF

d_gene: NA
abundance: NA
j_gene: TRBJ1-2
v_gene: TRBV7-2
CDR3nt: TGTGCCAGCAGCTTTCGTAAAACAGCTAACTATGGCTACACCTTC
CDR3aa: CASSFRKTANYGYTF

d_gene: NA
abundance: few
j_gene: TRBJ2-1
v_gene: TRBV3-1
CDR3nt: TGTGCCAGCAGCCAAGAGCCCTCCAATGAGCAGTTCTTC
CDR3aa: CASSQEPSNEQFF

d_gene: NA
abundance: NA
j_gene: TRBJ2-1
v_gene: TRBV3-1
CDR3nt: TGTGCCGGCAGCCAAGTATGGGGGGCCTACAATGGGCAGTTCTTC
CDR3aa: CAGSQVWGAYNGQFF

d_gene: NA
abundance: few
j_gene: TRBJ1-1
v_gene: TRBV28
CDR3nt: TGTGCCAGCAGTCTCCTGGGGCGCGGTGATGGGGGAGCTTTCTTT
CDR3aa: CASSLLGRGDGGAFF

d_gene: TRBD1
abundance: few
j_gene: TRBJ2-7
v_gene: TRBV4-3
CDR3nt: TGCGCCAGCAGCCAAGATGGGACAGGACACTACGAGCAGTACTTC
CDR3aa: CASSQDGTGHYEQYF

d_gene: NA
abundance: few
j_gene: TRBJ2-7
v_gene: TRBV7-9
CDR3nt: TGTGCCAGCAGCTCGGTAGTCGTGTATTACGAGCAGTACTTC
CDR3aa: CASSSVVVYYEQYF

d_gene: NA
abundance: NA
j_gene: TRBJ1-5
v_gene: TRBV28
CDR3nt: TGTGCCAGTTTAAGGTCAGGCCGGAAGAATAGCAATCAGCCCCAGCATTTT
CDR3aa: CASLRSGRKNSNQPQHF

d_gene: NA
abundance: NA
j_gene: TRBJ2-5
v_gene: TRBV20-1
CDR3nt: TGCAGTGCCCGCCGGGACTCACAGATGGAGACCCAGTACTTC
CDR3aa: CSARRDSQMETQYF

d_gene: NA
abundance: few
j_gene: TRBJ1-5
v_gene: TRBV15
CDR3nt: TGTGCCACCAGCAGAGTAGTCAGGGGTTTGGATCAGCCCCAGCATTTT
CDR3aa: CATSRVVRGLDQPQHF

d_gene: NA
abundance: NA
j_gene: TRBJ1-6
v_gene: TRBV20-1
CDR3nt: TGCAGTGCCCCGACAGGAAATTCACCCCTCCACTTT
CDR3aa: CSAPTGNSPLHF

d_gene: NA
abundance: NA
j_gene: TRBJ1-1
v_gene: TRBV7-9
CDR3nt: TGTGCCAGCAGCTTAAAAGGCGAAACAACTGAAGCTTTCTTT
CDR3aa: CASSLKGETTEAFF

d_gene: NA
abundance: NA
j_gene: TRBJ1-1
v_gene: TRBV7-9
CDR3nt: TGTGCCAGCAGTATAACGGGTACACAGGGTGAAGCTTTCTTT
CDR3aa: CASSITGTQGEAFF

d_gene: NA
abundance: NA
j_gene: TRBJ2-1
v_gene: TRBV6-5
CDR3nt: TGTGCCAGCAGTTACTTAGAAGGGACAACCAATGAGCAGTTCTTC
CDR3aa: CASSYLEGTTNEQFF

d_gene: NA
abundance: few
j_gene: TRBJ1-2
v_gene: TRBV7-2
CDR3nt: TGTGCCAGCAGCCAACAAGGCCCCAGTTCCGGCGGCTACACCTTC
CDR3aa: CASSQQGPSSGGYTF